Presented here are 11 T cell receptor beta chains from one specimen sequenced in a study of tumor T cells in aggressive B-cell lymphoma. Profiled with immunoSEQ multiplex PCR; TCRdb holds only in-frame clones, not every one. The sample consists of under 1,000 clones, 91% of them appearing once. Sequencing used tumor tissue. The receptors originated from an adult with diffuse large B cell lymphoma.

J is TRBJ1-3 and V is TRBV11-3; 7 bases are a match to TRBD1. The CDR3 sequence is 13 residues long. Per the germline V gene, CDR1 is SGHNT and CDR2 is YENEEA. J lost 4 bases, V lost 5 bases, and 2 bases had no gene match. CDR3: CASSLGQGNTIYF. The CDR3, as DNA: TGTGCCAGCAGCCTGGGACAGGGAAACACCATATATTTT.

The chain is built from TRBV19 and TRBJ2-1, with 7 positions matching TRBD1. The germline V gene has CDR1 LNHDA and CDR2 SQIVND (reference sequence). The V gene end was trimmed by 6 bases and the J gene end by 6 bases; junction bases not matched to a gene: 5. This CDR3 region has 13 residues. The CDR3 nucleotides are TGTGCCAGTAGAGGAGACAGGGTCAATGAGCAGTTCTTC. It is translated as CASRGDRVNEQFF.

The rearrangement uses TRBV5-1 and TRBJ2-7; TRBD1 aligns across 12 bases. Germline V CDR1 and CDR2: SGHRS, YFSETQ. V lost 4 bases, J lost 6 bases, and 5 bases stayed unmatched. This CDR3 has 14 amino acids. The CDR3 DNA is TGCGCCAGCAGCCTGGGGACAGGGGGCTTCGAGCAGTACTTC. Its protein is CASSLGTGGFEQYF.

This chain links TRBV11-2 with TRBJ2-3, with TRBD2 matching 10 bases. J gave up 0 bases and V 3 bases, and 6 bases lay outside the gene matches. The CDR3 runs to 17 residues. The germline V gene has CDR1 SGHAT and CDR2 FQNNGV. CDR3 in DNA: TGTGCCAGCAGCTTCCCTCTAGCGGGAGCGAGCACAGATACGCAGTATTTT. Its protein product is CASSFPLAGASTDTQYF.

The chain joins TRBV6-5 to TRBJ1-1; 9 nucleotides line up with TRBD1. The CDR3 covers 14 residues. J gave up 5 bases and V 6 bases, and 7 bases lay outside the gene matches. Germline CDR1 reads MNHEY; CDR2 reads SVGAGI. Here the CDR3 DNA reads TGTGCCAGCAGGAACGGACAGGGGCCGACTGAAGCTTTCTTT. It translates to CASRNGQGPTEAFF.

This clone was counted only a few times. The chain recombines TRBV19 with TRBJ1-4, with 8 positions matching TRBD1. The V gene's germline CDR1 is LNHDA and CDR2 SQIVND (reference sequence). This CDR3 spans 14 amino acids. J was trimmed by 7 bases and V by 4 bases; bases with no gene match: 5. CDR3 bases: TGTGCCAGTAGTACCTGGACAGGGTTTGAAAAACTGTTTTTT. This sequence encodes CASSTWTGFEKLFF.

This sequence joins TRBV2 and TRBJ1-2, with D perhaps matching TRBD1 (5 bases). This CDR3 region has 15 residues. Germline CDR1 is SNHLY and CDR2 is FYNNEI. V was shortened by 2 bases and J by 7 bases, with 17 bases between the two germline ends. The CDR3 DNA follows: TGTGCCAGCAGTGAAAATCAGGGAACGTATTTTGGCTACACCTTC. Its translation: CASSENQGTYFGYTF.

V and J are TRBV30 and TRBJ1-5; perhaps TRBD1 as D (6 bases). The length of the CDR3 is 15 residues. V was shortened by 0 bases and J by 7 bases, with 16 bases between the two germline ends. From germline, CDR1 is GTSNPN and CDR2 SVGIG (reference sequence). The DNA of the CDR3 is TGTGCCTGGAGTGTACGTAAAGGGGGTAGGCAGCCCCAGCATTTT. It encodes CAWSVRKGGRQPQHF.

On this clone: Because it lacks the conserved phenylalanine or tryptophan at the end, this CDR3 is likely a read error. The chain has TRBV5-1 and TRBJ1-2, with 8 bases that match TRBD1. Germline assignment: CDR1 SGHRS and CDR2 YFSETQ. The CDR3 extends over 15 amino acids. The V segment lost 3 bases and the J segment 4 bases; nucleotides outside the gene matches: 8. The CDR3 loop is CASSSRLTGAYGYTL. CDR3 nucleotide sequence: TGCGCCAGCAGCTCCCGCTTGACAGGGGCCTATGGCTACACCCTC.

The V and J genes are TRBV18 and TRBJ2-5, with D hard to call. The length of the CDR3 is 12 residues. V lost 5 bases and J lost 3, with 7 bases in between. The germline V gene encodes CDR1 KGHSH and CDR2 LQKENI. DNA of the CDR3: TGTGCCAGCTCAGAAACTAAAGAGACCCAGTACTTC. Translated: CASSETKETQYF.

The chain has TRBV5-1 and TRBJ2-1, with D perhaps TRBD2 (6 bases). Germline CDR1 and CDR2: SGHRS and YFSETQ. The CDR3 covers 11 residues. V was trimmed by 8 bases and J by 10 bases, leaving 13 bases between them. The CDR3 region has the DNA TGCGCCAGTTCGACTAGTTTGGAGCAGTTCTTC. It is translated as CASSTSLEQFF.